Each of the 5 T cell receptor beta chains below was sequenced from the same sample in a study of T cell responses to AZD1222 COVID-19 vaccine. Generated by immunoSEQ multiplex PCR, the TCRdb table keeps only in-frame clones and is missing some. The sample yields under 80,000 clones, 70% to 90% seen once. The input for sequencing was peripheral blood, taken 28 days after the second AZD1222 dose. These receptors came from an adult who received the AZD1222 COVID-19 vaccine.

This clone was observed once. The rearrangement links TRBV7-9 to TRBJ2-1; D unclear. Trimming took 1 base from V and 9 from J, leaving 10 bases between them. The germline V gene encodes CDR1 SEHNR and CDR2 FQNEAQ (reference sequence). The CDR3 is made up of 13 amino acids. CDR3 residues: CASSLGGVSEQFF. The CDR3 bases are TGTGCCAGCAGCTTAGGCGGAGTAAGTGAGCAGTTCTTC.

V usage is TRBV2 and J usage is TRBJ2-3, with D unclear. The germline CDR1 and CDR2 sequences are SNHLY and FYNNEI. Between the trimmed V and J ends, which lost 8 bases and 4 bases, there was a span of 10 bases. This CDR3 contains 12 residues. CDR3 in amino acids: CASSAPADTQYF. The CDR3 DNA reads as TGTGCCAGCTCAGCCCCAGCAGATACGCAGTATTTT.

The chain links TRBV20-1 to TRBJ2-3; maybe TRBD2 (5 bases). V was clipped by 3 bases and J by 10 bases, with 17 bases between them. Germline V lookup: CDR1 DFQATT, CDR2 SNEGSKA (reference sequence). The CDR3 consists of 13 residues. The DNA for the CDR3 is TGCAGTGCTAGTCCCAGCGGAACTTCATCGCAGTATTTT. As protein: CSASPSGTSSQYF.

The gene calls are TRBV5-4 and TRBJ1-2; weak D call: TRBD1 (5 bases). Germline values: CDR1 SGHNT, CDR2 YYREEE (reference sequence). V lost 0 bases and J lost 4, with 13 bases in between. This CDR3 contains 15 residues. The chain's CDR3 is CASSLAGGEIYGYTF. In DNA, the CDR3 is TGTGCCAGCAGCTTGGCCGGGGGGGAGATCTATGGCTACACCTTC.

The CDR3 DNA reads as TGTGCCAGCTCACCACGCAAAGGGGACATAGATTCACCCCTCCACTTT. Encoded protein: CASSPRKGDIDSPLHF. The chain combines TRBV18 with TRBJ1-6; tentative D call: TRBD1 (6 bases). The CDR3 extends over 16 amino acids. Trimming pared 1 base from V and 8 bases from J, leaving 15 bases between. CDR1 KGHSH and CDR2 LQKENI come from the germline V gene. Full variable domain (rest looked up from reference TRBV18 and TRBJ1-6): NAGVMQNPRHLVRRRGQEARLRCSPMKGHSHVYWYRQLPEEGLKFMVYLQKENIIDESGMPKERFSAEFPKEGPSILRIQQVVRGDSAAYFCASSPRKGDIDSPLHFGNGTRLTVT.